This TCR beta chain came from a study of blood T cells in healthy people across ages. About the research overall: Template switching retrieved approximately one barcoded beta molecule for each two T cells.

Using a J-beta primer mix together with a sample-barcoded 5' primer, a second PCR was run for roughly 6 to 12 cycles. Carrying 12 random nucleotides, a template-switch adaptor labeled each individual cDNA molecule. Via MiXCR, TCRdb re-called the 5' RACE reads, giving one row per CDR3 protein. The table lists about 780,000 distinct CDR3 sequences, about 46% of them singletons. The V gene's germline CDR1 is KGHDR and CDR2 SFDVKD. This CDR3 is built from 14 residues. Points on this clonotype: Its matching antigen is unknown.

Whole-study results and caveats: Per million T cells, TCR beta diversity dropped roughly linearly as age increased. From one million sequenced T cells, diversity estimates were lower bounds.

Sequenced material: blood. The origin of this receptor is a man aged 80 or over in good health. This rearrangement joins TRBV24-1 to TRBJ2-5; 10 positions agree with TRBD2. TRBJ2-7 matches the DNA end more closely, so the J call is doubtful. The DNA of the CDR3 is TGTGCCACCAGTGGAACTAGCGGGGTCGGCGAGCAGTACTTC. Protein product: CATSGTSGVGEQYF.